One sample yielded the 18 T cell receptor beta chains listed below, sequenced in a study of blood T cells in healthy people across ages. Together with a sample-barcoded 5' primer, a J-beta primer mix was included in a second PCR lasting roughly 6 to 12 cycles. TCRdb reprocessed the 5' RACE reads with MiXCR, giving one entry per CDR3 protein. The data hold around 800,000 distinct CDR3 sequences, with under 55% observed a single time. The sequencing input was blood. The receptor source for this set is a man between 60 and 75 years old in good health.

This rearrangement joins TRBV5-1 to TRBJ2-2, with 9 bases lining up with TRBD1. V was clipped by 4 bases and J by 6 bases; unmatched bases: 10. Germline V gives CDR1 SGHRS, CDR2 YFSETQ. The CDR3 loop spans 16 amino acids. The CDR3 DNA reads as TGCGCCAGCAGCCCGGGGACAGGGTTCAACGCCGGGGAGCTGTTTTTT. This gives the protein CASSPGTGFNAGELFF.

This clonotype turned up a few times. CDR3 DNA sequence: TGTGCCATCAGTGCTCCCGGGACAAACTCCTACGAGCAGTACTTC. It yields the protein CAISAPGTNSYEQYF. This chain links TRBV10-3 with TRBJ2-7, with a weak D call TRBD1 (6 bases). Germline V CDR1 and CDR2: ENHRY, SYGVKD. The ends were cut back, 4 bases at V and 0 bases at J, with 13 bases in the middle. The CDR3 sequence is 15 residues long.

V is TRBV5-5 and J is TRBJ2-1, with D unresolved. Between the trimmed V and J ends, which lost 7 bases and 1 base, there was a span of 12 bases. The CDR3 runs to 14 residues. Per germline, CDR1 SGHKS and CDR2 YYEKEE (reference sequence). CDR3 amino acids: CASQISVSYNEQFF. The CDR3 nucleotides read TGTGCCAGCCAAATATCGGTTTCCTACAATGAGCAGTTCTTC.

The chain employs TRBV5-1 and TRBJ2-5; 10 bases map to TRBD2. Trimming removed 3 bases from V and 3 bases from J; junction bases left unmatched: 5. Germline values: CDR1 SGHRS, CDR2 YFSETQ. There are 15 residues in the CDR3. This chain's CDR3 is CASSSLAGRKETQYF. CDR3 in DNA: TGCGCCAGCAGCTCACTAGCGGGACGAAAAGAGACCCAGTACTTC.

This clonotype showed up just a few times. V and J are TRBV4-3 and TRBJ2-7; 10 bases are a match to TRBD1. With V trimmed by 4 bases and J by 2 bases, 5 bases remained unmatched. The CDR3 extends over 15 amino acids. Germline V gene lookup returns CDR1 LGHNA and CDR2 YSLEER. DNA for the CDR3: TGCGCCAGCAGCCCCTGGGGGACAGGGGCCTACGAGCAGTACTTC. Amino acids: CASSPWGTGAYEQYF.

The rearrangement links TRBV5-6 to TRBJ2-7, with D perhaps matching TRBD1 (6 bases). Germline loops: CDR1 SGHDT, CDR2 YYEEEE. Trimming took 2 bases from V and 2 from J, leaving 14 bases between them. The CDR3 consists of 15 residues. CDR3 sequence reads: CASSLKQGTTYEQYF. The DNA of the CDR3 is TGTGCCAGCAGCTTAAAACAGGGAACCACCTACGAGCAGTACTTC.

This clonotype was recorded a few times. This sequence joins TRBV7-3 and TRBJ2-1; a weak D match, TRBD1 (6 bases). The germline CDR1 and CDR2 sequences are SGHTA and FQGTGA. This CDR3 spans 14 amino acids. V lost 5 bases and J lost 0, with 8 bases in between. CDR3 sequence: CASSIGGSYNEQFF. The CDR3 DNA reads TGTGCCAGCAGCATAGGGGGCTCCTACAATGAGCAGTTCTTC.

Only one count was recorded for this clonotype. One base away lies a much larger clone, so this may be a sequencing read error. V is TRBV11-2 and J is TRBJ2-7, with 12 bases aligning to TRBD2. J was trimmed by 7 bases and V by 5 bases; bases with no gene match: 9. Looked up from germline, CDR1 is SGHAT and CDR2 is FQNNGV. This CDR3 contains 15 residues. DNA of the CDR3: TGTGCCAGCAGCGGTCTAGCGGGGGGGCCATTTGAGCAGTACTTC. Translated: CASSGLAGGPFEQYF. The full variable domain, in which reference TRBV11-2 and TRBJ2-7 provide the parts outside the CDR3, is EAGVAQSPRYKIIEKRQSVAFWCNPISGHATLYWYQQILGQGPKLLIQFQNNGVVDDSQLPKDRFSAERLKGVDSTLKIQPAKLEDSAVYLCASSGLAGGPFEQYFGPGTRLTVT.

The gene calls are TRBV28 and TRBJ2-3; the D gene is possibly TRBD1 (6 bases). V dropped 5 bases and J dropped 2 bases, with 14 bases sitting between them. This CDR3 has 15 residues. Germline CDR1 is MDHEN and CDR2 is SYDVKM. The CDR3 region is CASSGGRRTTDTQYF. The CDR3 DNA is TGTGCCAGCAGTGGGGGCAGAAGAACCACAGATACGCAGTATTTT.

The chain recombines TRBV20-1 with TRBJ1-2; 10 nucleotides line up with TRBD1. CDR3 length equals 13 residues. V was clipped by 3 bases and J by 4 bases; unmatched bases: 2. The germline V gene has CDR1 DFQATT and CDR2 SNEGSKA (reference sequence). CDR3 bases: TGCAGTGCTAGCGGACAGGGGGGCTATGGCTACACCTTC. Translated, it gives CSASGQGGYGYTF.

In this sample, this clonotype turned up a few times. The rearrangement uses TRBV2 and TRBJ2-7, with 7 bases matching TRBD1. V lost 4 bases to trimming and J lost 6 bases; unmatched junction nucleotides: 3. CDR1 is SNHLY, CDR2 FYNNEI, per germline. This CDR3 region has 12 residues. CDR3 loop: CASSATGSEQYF. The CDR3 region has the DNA TGTGCCAGCAGTGCGACAGGGTCCGAGCAGTACTTC.

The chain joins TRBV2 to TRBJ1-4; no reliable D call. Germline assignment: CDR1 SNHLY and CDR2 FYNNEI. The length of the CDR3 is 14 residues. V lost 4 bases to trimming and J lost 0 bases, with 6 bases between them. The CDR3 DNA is TGTGCCAGCAGTGTTTATGCAACTAATGAAAAACTGTTTTTT. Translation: CASSVYATNEKLFF.

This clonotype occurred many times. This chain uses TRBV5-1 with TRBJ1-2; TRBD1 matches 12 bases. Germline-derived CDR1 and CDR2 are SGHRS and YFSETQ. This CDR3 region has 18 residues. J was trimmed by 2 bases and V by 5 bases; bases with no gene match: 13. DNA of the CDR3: TGCGCCAGCAGGGTGACTCCGGGACAGGGGGCCTGGAACTATGGCTACACCTTC. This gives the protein CASRVTPGQGAWNYGYTF.

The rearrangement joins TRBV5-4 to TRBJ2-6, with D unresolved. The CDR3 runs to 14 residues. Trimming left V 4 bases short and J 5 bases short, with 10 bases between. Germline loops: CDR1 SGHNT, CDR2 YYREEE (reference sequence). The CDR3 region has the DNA TGTGCCAGCAGCCCCCGTCCGAGGGCCAACGTCCTGACTTTC. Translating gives CASSPRPRANVLTF.

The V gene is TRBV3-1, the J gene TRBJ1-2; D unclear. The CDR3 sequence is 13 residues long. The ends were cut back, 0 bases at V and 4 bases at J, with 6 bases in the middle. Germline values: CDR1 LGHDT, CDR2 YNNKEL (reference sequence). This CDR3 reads CASSQDRSYGYTF. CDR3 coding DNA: TGTGCCAGCAGCCAAGATCGTTCCTATGGCTACACCTTC.

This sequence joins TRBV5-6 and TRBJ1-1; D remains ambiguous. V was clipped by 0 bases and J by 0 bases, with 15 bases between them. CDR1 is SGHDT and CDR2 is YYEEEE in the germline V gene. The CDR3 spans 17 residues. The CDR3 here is CASSLEHGVLLNTEAFF. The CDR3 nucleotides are TGTGCCAGCAGCTTGGAACACGGAGTCCTGCTGAACACTGAAGCTTTCTTT. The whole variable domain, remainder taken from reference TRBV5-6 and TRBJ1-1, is DAGVTQSPTHLIKTRGQQVTLRCSPKSGHDTVSWYQQALGQGPQFIFQYYEEEERQRGNFPDRFSGHQFPNYSSELNVNALLLGDSALYLCASSLEHGVLLNTEAFFGQGTRLTVV.

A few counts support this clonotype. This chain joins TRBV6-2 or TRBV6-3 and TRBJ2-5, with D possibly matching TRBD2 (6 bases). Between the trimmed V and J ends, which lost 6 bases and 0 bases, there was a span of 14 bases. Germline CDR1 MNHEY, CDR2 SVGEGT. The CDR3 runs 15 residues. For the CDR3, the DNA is TGTGCCAGCAGCCGAGGCGGGGCGAACCAAGAGACCCAGTACTTC. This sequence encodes CASSRGGANQETQYF.

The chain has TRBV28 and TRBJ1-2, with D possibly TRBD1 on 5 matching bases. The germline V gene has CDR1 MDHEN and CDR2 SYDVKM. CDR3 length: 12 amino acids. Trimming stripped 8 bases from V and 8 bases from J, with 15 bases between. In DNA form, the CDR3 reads TGTGCCAGCGTAGGGGCAAGTAACGGCTACACCTTC. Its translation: CASVGASNGYTF.